The 24 T cell receptor beta chains reported below all come from one sample, sequenced in a study of CXCR4 blockade with PD-1 therapy in pancreatic cancer. TCRdb's copy holds only in-frame clones and misses some; the assay was immunoSEQ multiplex PCR. This sample has about 8,000 clones, with around 50% found just once. Sequenced: tumor tissue. The receptors were gathered from a human donor with pancreatic ductal adenocarcinoma.

The gene calls are TRBV10-2 and TRBJ2-1, with TRBD1 matching 7 bases. This CDR3 is built from 13 residues. CDR1 is WSHSY, CDR2 SAAADI, per germline. V lost 5 bases and J lost 9; bases outside the gene matches: 7. Here the CDR3 reads CASSRQTGPEQFF. In nucleotides, the CDR3 is TGCGCCAGCAGTAGACAGACAGGGCCTGAGCAGTTCTTC.

The J gene is TRBJ2-1, the V gene TRBV19; D is possibly TRBD2 (6 bases). V was pared by 1 base and J by 5 bases, with 12 bases between. The CDR3 runs 15 residues. Germline CDR1 is LNHDA and CDR2 is SQIVND (reference sequence). DNA of the CDR3: TGTGCCAGTAGTATAGGGCGGGGCCGGGACAATGAGCAGTTCTTC. Translating it yields CASSIGRGRDNEQFF.

The chain employs TRBV28 and TRBJ2-3; D might be TRBD1 or TRBD2, each matching 7 bases. CDR1 and CDR2 from the germline V gene are MDHEN and SYDVKM. Trimming cost V 6 bases and J 3 bases, with 19 bases left between them. This CDR3 is built from 16 residues. CDR3 DNA sequence: TGTGCCAGCAGCGGGTTGGGGCAGGGGGGGACAGATACGCAGTATTTT. The encoded protein is CASSGLGQGGTDTQYF.

This clone turned up a few times. The rearrangement uses TRBV6-7 and TRBJ2-3; 8 bases align to TRBD2. Being an ORF, TRBV6-7 has a function that is uncertain. This CDR3 spans 14 amino acids. V lost 8 bases to trimming and J lost 0 bases; unmatched junction nucleotides: 4. The CDR3 DNA is TGTGCCAGCGCGACTAGCGCTAGCACAGATACGCAGTATTTT. As protein: CASATSASTDTQYF.

The chain links TRBV9 to TRBJ1-1, with D maybe TRBD1 (5 bases). Germline V gene data show CDR1 as SGDLS and CDR2 as YYNGEE. The CDR3 has 13 amino acids. V lost 3 bases and J lost 4, with 10 bases in between. The CDR3 loop is CASSEGGATEAFF. As DNA, the CDR3 is TGTGCCAGCAGCGAGGGCGGGGCCACTGAAGCTTTCTTT. Supplemented by reference TRBV9 and TRBJ1-1, the full variable domain reads DSGVTQTPKHLITATGQRVTLRCSPRSGDLSVYWYQQSLDQGLQFLIQYYNGEERAKGNILERFSAQQFPDLHSELNLSSLELGDSALYFCASSEGGATEAFFGQGTRLTVV.

The chain joins TRBV14 to TRBJ2-7; weak D call: TRBD1 (5 bases). This CDR3 contains 14 residues. Deletions cut 0 bases from V and 5 bases from J, with 11 bases between. Germline assignment: CDR1 SGHDN and CDR2 FVKESK. CDR3 protein: CASSQDGAYDEQYF. CDR3 in DNA: TGTGCCAGCAGCCAAGATGGGGCTTATGACGAGCAGTACTTC.

V and J are TRBV18 and TRBJ2-7; TRBD1 might be the D (7 bases). V gave up 4 bases and J gave up 6 bases, with 13 bases separating them. CDR3 size: 13 residues. Germline V gene lookup returns CDR1 KGHSH and CDR2 LQKENI. CDR3 protein: CASSRDRAGEQYF. The CDR3 region has the DNA TGTGCCAGCTCACGGGACAGAGCGGGCGAGCAGTACTTC.

This clone was picked up a small number of times. V gene TRBV18 combines with J gene TRBJ2-3; 7 nucleotides align to TRBD1. In germline, CDR1 is KGHSH, CDR2 LQKENI. There are 16 residues in the CDR3. The V and J ends lost 6 bases and 0 bases, in that order; junction bases with no gene match: 9. The CDR3 nucleotides read TGTGCCAGCTCCCGCGACAGGGATCCTAGCACAGATACGCAGTATTTT. Its translation: CASSRDRDPSTDTQYF.

This rearrangement joins TRBV18 to TRBJ1-1, with 9 nucleotides matching TRBD1. V trimming: 2 bases; J trimming: 4 bases; junction bases outside the gene matches: 2. The germline CDR1 and CDR2 sequences are KGHSH and LQKENI. This CDR3 region has 14 residues. Here the CDR3 reads CASSPLDRGTEAFF. The CDR3 DNA sequence: TGTGCCAGCTCACCATTGGACAGGGGCACTGAAGCTTTCTTT.

The chain joins TRBV11-3 to TRBJ1-6, with 7 bases fitting TRBD1. Germline CDR1 is SGHNT and CDR2 is YENEEA. V dropped 3 bases and J dropped 8; count of bases not matched to a gene: 4. CDR3 length equals 14 residues. Written as DNA, the CDR3 is TGTGCCAGCAGCTTTGAGGGGGCTCATTCACCCCTCCACTTT. Protein: CASSFEGAHSPLHF.

This clone was picked up a small number of times. The chain has TRBV1 and TRBJ2-7; the DNA was not used to check the table's D call, TRBD2. TRBV1 is deemed a pseudogene. The CDR3 sequence is 15 residues long. CDR3 sequence reads: CASSQEDSGGYEQYF. In DNA, the CDR3 is TGCGCCAGCAGCCAAGAGGATAGCGGGGGCTACGAGCAGTACTTC.

J is TRBJ2-7 and V is TRBV27, with 15 bases matching TRBD2. The CDR3 spans 14 residues. J lost 6 bases, V lost 6 bases, and 3 bases had no gene match. Germline-derived CDR1 and CDR2 are MNHEY and SMNVEV (reference sequence). The CDR3 here is CASRTGLAGGEQYF. The DNA of the CDR3 is TGTGCCAGCAGAACGGGACTAGCGGGAGGCGAGCAGTACTTC.

V usage is TRBV15 and J usage is TRBJ1-1, with 8 nucleotides matching TRBD1. This CDR3 spans 15 amino acids. V lost 8 bases and J lost 1; bases outside the gene matches: 9. Germline values: CDR1 LNHNV, CDR2 YYDKDF (reference sequence). The DNA of the CDR3 is TGTGCCACCGCCGAATGGACAGGGCGGAACACTGAAGCTTTCTTT. This gives the protein CATAEWTGRNTEAFF.

The chain is built from TRBV18 and TRBJ1-3; D call uncertain. CDR1 is KGHSH, CDR2 LQKENI, per germline. Trimming cost V 3 bases and J 2 bases, with 8 bases left between them. The CDR3 totals 14 residues. CDR3 bases: TGTGCCAGCTCACCGGGCCTTACTGGAAACACCATATATTTT. Encoded protein: CASSPGLTGNTIYF.

V is TRBV14 and J is TRBJ2-1; 9 positions agree with TRBD1. The CDR3 is 15 residues long. Trimming took 1 base from V and 6 from J; bases not matched to a gene: 4. Germline V gene data show CDR1 as SGHDN and CDR2 as FVKESK. The CDR3 here is CASSQGTGVTNEQFF. The CDR3 bases are TGTGCCAGCAGCCAAGGGACAGGGGTTACCAATGAGCAGTTCTTC.

In this sample, this clone turned up a few times. The chain uses TRBV2 and TRBJ2-3; tentative D call: TRBD2 (8 bases). The V end lost 5 bases, the J end lost 0 bases, and 15 bases lay between the germline ends. This CDR3 comprises 16 residues. CDR1 and CDR2 (germline): SNHLY, FYNNEI. CDR3: CASSYGGGQSTDTQYF. The CDR3, as DNA: TGTGCCAGCAGTTACGGGGGGGGACAGAGCACAGATACGCAGTATTTT.

For the CDR3, the DNA is TGTGCCATCAGTGCCGGGGCAGGGTTGGACTATGGCTACACCTTC. As protein: CAISAGAGLDYGYTF. The gene calls are TRBV10-3 and TRBJ1-2; tentatively, D is TRBD1 (5 bases). The CDR3 covers 15 residues. CDR1 is ENHRY and CDR2 is SYGVKD in the germline V gene. The V end lost 4 bases, the J end lost 3 bases, and 15 bases lay between the germline ends.

This chain links TRBV19 with TRBJ2-7, with D possibly being TRBD1 (5 bases). Trimming took 1 base from V and 2 from J, leaving 12 bases between them. Per the germline V gene, CDR1 is LNHDA and CDR2 is SQIVND (reference sequence). This CDR3 has 15 residues. This CDR3 reads CASSIGQSTTYEQYF. The CDR3, as DNA: TGTGCCAGTAGTATAGGACAGTCTACTACCTACGAGCAGTACTTC.

The chain recombines TRBV29-1 with TRBJ1-2; 7 nucleotides match TRBD1. V shed 7 bases and J 4 bases; nucleotides not matched to a gene: 9. The germline CDR1 and CDR2 sequences are SQVTM and ANQGSEA. The CDR3 contains 13 residues. The CDR3 here is CSAPDRAGYGYTF. CDR3 DNA: TGCAGCGCCCCCGACAGGGCTGGCTATGGCTACACCTTC.

The rearrangement uses TRBV28 and TRBJ2-7, with TRBD2 matching 10 bases. V lost 5 bases, J lost 6 bases, and 10 bases stayed unmatched. From germline, CDR1 is MDHEN and CDR2 SYDVKM. CDR3 length: 15 residues. The CDR3 DNA follows: TGTGCCAGCAGTGAGCCGAGCGGGAGGGCCCGCGAGCAGTACTTC. Translation gives CASSEPSGRAREQYF.

The V and J genes are TRBV18 and TRBJ1-4; D is ambiguous. V lost 2 bases and J lost 8, with 24 bases in between. Germline CDR1 is KGHSH and CDR2 is LQKENI. CDR3 length: 18 amino acids. CDR3 DNA sequence: TGTGCCAGCTCACCAAGAGAGGTCAAGGGAACCATGGGGGAAAAACTGTTTTTT. It encodes CASSPREVKGTMGEKLFF. The full variable domain, with the rest looked up from reference TRBV18 and TRBJ1-4, is NAGVMQNPRHLVRRRGQEARLRCSPMKGHSHVYWYRQLPEEGLKFMVYLQKENIIDESGMPKERFSAEFPKEGPSILRIQQVVRGDSAAYFCASSPREVKGTMGEKLFFGSGTQLSVL.

The chain employs TRBV30 and TRBJ1-4, with D possibly being TRBD1 (6 bases). CDR1 and CDR2 (germline): GTSNPN, SVGIG (reference sequence). The ends were cut back, 3 bases at V and 5 bases at J, with 13 bases in the middle. There are 14 residues in the CDR3. The CDR3 DNA sequence: TGTGCCTGGAGCCCGGGGCAGGGGAATGAAAAACTGTTTTTT. This sequence encodes CAWSPGQGNEKLFF.

J is TRBJ2-6 and V is TRBV19; the match to TRBD2 covers 8 bases. The CDR3 is 19 residues long. Germline CDR1 LNHDA, CDR2 SQIVND (reference sequence). Unmatched junction bases numbered 12, after V lost 5 bases and J lost 0 bases. CDR3 region: CASSARWGGRFSGANVLTF. In DNA, the CDR3 is TGTGCCAGTAGTGCGCGTTGGGGCGGGAGGTTCTCTGGGGCCAACGTCCTGACTTTC.

The chain carries TRBV11-3 and TRBJ2-1, with D tentatively TRBD1 (7 bases). Germline V lookup: CDR1 SGHNT, CDR2 YENEEA. The CDR3 totals 14 residues. Trimming removed 3 bases from V and 8 bases from J, with 14 bases in between. The CDR3 reads CASSFGRGAHEQFF. CDR3 sequence (DNA): TGTGCCAGCAGCTTTGGCAGGGGGGCTCATGAGCAGTTCTTC.